This T cell receptor beta chain is drawn from a study of T cell repertoires in aging, cancer and after chemotherapy. Study overall: Over several months to years, re-sampled healthy donor repertoires clearly shared clones. Study-level results: No conclusions about immunological memory after chemotherapy can be drawn from the repertoire data. In cancer patients, declining TCR diversity with age involved lost richness and lost evenness. Across the chemotherapy interval, each cancer cohort showed higher median generation probability, suggesting thymic rebound.

V gave up 6 bases and J gave up 1 base, with 9 bases separating them. The CDR3 consists of 13 residues. Per the germline V gene, CDR1 is MNHEY and CDR2 is SVGAGI. A mixed TRB-A/B primer pool amplified rearranged TRB by multiplex touch-down PCR. One entry per CDR3 protein results from TCRdb running MiXCR on the multiplex PCR reads. The data show some 11,000 distinct CDR3 sequences, more than 35% seen once. This clonotype was recorded a few times. What it binds is not known. TCR beta rearrangements were amplified from peripheral blood genomic DNA. This TCR derives from a human donor in good health. V usage is TRBV6-5 and J usage is TRBJ1-1; no definite D call. The sequencing sample was made of blood. The CDR3 reads CASSRSGNTEAFF. The DNA for the CDR3 is TGTGCCAGCAGCCGCAGCGGGAACACTGAAGCTTTCTTT.